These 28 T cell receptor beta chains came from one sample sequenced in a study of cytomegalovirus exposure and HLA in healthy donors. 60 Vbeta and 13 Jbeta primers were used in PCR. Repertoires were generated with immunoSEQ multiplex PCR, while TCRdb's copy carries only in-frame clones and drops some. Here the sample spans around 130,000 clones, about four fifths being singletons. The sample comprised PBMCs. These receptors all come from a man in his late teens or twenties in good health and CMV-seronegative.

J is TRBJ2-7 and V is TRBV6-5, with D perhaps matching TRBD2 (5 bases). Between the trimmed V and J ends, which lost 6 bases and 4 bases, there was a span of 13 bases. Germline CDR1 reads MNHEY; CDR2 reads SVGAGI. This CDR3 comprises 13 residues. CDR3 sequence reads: CASRSRADYEQYF. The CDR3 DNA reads TGTGCCAGCAGAAGCCGAGCGGATTACGAGCAGTACTTC.

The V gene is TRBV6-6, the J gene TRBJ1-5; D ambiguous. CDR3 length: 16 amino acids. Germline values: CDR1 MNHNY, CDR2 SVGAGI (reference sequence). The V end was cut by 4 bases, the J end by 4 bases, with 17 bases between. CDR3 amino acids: CASSSPDGGPNQPQHF. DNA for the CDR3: TGTGCCAGCAGTTCCCCCGACGGAGGACCTAATCAGCCCCAGCATTTT.

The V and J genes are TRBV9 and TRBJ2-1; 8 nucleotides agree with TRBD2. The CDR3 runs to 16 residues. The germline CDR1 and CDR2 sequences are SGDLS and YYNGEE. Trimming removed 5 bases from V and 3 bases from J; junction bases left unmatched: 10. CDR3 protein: CASSARGGGFYNEQFF. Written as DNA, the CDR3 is TGTGCCAGCAGTGCCAGGGGCGGGGGGTTCTACAATGAGCAGTTCTTC. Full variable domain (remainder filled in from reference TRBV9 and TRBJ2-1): DSGVTQTPKHLITATGQRVTLRCSPRSGDLSVYWYQQSLDQGLQFLIQYYNGEERAKGNILERFSAQQFPDLHSELNLSSLELGDSALYFCASSARGGGFYNEQFFGPGTRLTVL.

CDR3 protein: CASSPTIQANTEAFF. For the CDR3, the DNA is TGTGCCAGCTCACCGACCATACAGGCGAACACTGAAGCTTTCTTT. V gene TRBV18 combines with J gene TRBJ1-1; weak D call: TRBD1 (5 bases). Germline CDR1 reads KGHSH; CDR2 reads LQKENI. The CDR3 covers 15 residues. V was trimmed by 3 bases and J by 1 base, leaving 12 bases between them. Drawing the rest from reference TRBV18 and TRBJ1-1, the complete variable domain is NAGVMQNPRHLVRRRGQEARLRCSPMKGHSHVYWYRQLPEEGLKFMVYLQKENIIDESGMPKERFSAEFPKEGPSILRIQQVVRGDSAAYFCASSPTIQANTEAFFGQGTRLTVV.

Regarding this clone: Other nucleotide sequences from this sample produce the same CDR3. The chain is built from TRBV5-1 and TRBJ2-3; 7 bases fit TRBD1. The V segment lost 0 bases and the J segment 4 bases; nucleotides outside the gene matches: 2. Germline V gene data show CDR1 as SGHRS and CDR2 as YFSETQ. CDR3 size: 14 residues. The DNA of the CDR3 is TGCGCCAGCAGCTTGGGACAGGGAGCAGATACGCAGTATTTT. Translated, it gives CASSLGQGADTQYF.

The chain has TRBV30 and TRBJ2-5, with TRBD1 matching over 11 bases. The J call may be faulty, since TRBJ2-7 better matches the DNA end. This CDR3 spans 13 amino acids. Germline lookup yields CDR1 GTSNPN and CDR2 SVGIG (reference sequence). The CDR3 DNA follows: TGTGCCTGGATGGACAGGGGGCGAAGCGAGCAGTACTTC. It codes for CAWMDRGRSEQYF.

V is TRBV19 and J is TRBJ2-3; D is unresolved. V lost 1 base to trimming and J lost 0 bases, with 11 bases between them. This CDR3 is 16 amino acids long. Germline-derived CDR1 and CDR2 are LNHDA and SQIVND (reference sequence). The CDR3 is CASSIGGGYSTDTQYF. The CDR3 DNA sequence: TGTGCCAGTAGTATAGGAGGCGGATATAGCACAGATACGCAGTATTTT.

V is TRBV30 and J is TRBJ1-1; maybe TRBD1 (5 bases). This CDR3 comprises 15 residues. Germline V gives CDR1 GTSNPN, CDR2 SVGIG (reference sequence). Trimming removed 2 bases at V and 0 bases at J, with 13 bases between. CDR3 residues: CAWSSWGGMNTEAFF. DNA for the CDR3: TGTGCCTGGAGTTCTTGGGGCGGGATGAACACTGAAGCTTTCTTT.

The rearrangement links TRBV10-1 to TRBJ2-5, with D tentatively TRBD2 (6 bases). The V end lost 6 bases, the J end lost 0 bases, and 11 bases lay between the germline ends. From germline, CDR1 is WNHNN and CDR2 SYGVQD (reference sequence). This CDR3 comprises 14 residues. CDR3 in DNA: TGCGCCAGCAGCCCCCGGGGGTACCAAGAGACCCAGTACTTC. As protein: CASSPRGYQETQYF.

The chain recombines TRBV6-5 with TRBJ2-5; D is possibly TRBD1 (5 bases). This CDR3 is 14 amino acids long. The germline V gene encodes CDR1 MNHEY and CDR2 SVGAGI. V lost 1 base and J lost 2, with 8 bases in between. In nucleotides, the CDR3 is TGTGCCAGCAGTTACTGGGGCGGACAAGAGACCCAGTACTTC. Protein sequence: CASSYWGGQETQYF.

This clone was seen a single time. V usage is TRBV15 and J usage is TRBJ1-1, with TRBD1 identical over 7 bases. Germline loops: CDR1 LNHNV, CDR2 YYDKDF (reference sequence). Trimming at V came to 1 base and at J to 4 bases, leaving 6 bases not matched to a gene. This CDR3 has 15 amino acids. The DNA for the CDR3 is TGTGCCACCAGCAGAGGAGGTCAGGGGGGCACTGAAGCTTTCTTT. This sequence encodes CATSRGGQGGTEAFF.

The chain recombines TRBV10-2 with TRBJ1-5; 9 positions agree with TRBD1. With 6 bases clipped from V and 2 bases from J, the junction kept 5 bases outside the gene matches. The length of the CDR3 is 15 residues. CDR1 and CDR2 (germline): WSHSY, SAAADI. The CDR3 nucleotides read TGCGCCAGCAGACCGGGACAGGGAGGCAATCAGCCCCAGCATTTT. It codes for CASRPGQGGNQPQHF.

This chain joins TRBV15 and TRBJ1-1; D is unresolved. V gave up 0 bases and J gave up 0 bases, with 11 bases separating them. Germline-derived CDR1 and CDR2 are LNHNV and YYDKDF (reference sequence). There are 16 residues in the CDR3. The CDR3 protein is CATSRDPAGVNTEAFF. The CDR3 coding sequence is TGTGCCACCAGCAGAGATCCGGCAGGTGTGAACACTGAAGCTTTCTTT.

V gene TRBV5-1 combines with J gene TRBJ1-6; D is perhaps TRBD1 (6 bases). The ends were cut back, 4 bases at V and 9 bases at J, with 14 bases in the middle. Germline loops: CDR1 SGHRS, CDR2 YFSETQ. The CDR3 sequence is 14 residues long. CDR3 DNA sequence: TGCGCCAGCAGCATCACACAGGGTGGTTCACCCCTCCACTTT. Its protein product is CASSITQGGSPLHF.

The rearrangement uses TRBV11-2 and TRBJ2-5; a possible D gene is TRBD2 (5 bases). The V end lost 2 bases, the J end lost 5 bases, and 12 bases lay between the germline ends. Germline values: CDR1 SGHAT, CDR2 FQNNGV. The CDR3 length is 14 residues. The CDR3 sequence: CASSLQTSGETQYF. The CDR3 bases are TGTGCCAGCAGCTTACAAACTAGTGGTGAGACCCAGTACTTC.

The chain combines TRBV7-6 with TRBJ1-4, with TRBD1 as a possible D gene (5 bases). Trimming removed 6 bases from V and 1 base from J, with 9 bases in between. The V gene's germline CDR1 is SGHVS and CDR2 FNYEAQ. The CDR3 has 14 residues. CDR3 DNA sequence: TGTGCCAGCAGTTCGGGGGGAACTAATGAAAAACTGTTTTTT. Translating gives CASSSGGTNEKLFF.

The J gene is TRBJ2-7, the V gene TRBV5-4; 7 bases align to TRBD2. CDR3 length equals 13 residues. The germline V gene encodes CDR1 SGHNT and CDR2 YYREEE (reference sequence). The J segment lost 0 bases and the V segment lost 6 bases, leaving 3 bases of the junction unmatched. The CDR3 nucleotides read TGTGCCAGCACCCGGGACTACTCCTACGAGCAGTACTTC. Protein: CASTRDYSYEQYF.

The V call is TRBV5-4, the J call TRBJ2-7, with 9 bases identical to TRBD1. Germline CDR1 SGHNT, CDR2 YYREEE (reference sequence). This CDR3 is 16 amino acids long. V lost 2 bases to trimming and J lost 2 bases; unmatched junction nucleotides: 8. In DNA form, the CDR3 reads TGTGCCAGCAGCTTCCCGGGACAGGGAGGCCCCTACGAGCAGTACTTC. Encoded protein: CASSFPGQGGPYEQYF.

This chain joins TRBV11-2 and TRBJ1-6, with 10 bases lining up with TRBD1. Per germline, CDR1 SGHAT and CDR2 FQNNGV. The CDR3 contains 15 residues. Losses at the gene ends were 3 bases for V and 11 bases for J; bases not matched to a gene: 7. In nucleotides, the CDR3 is TGTGCCAGCAGCTTGGGACAGGGGCGCACGGCACCCCTCCACTTT. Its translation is CASSLGQGRTAPLHF.

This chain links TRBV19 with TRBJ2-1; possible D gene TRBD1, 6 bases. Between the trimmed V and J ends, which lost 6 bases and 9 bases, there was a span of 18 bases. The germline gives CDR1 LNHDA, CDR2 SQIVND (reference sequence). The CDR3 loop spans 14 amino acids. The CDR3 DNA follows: TGTGCCAGTAGCGAGACCGAACAGGGTGTTGAGCAGTTCTTC. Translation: CASSETEQGVEQFF. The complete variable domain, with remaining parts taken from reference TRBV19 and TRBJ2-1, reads DGGITQSPKYLFRKEGQNVTLSCEQNLNHDAMYWYRQDPGQGLRLIYYSQIVNDFQKGDIAEGYSVSREKKESFPLTVTSAQKNPTAFYLCASSETEQGVEQFFGPGTRLTVL.

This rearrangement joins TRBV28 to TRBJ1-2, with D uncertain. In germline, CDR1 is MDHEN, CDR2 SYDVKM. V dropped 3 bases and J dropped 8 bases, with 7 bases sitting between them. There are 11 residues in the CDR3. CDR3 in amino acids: CASSFRLGYTF. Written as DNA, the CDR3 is TGTGCCAGCAGTTTTCGTTTAGGCTACACCTTC.

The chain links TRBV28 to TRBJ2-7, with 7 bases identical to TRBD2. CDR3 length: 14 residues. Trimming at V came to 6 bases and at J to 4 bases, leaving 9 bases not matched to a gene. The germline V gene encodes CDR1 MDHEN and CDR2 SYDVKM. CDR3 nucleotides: TGTGCCAGCAGCCAATCGGGGGGACGTTACGAGCAGTACTTC. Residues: CASSQSGGRYEQYF.

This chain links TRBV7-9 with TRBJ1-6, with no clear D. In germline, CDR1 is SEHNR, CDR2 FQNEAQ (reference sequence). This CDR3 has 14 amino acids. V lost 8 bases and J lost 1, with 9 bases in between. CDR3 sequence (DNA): TGTGCCAGCGATTCGGTGTCCTATAATTCACCCCTCCACTTT. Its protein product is CASDSVSYNSPLHF. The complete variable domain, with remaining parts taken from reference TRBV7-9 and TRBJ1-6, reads DTGVSQNPRHKITKRGQNVTFRCDPISEHNRLYWYRQTLGQGPEFLTYFQNEAQLEKSRLLSDRFSAERPKGSFSTLEIQRTEQGDSAMYLCASDSVSYNSPLHFGNGTRLTVT.

The CDR3 region has the DNA TGTGCCAGCAGACCTACGGGACAGACAGATACGCAGTATTTT. This gives the protein CASRPTGQTDTQYF. The chain links TRBV9 to TRBJ2-3; 7 positions match TRBD1. The CDR3 length is 14 residues. Germline V gene data show CDR1 as SGDLS and CDR2 as YYNGEE. V shed 5 bases, J shed 3 bases, and the junction held 6 bases outside the gene matches.

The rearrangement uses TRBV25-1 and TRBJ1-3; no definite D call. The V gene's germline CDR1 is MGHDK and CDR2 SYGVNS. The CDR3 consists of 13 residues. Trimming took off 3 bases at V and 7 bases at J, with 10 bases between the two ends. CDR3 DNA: TGTGCCAGCAGTGAGGAGGGTAGGAACACCATATATTTT. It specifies CASSEEGRNTIYF.

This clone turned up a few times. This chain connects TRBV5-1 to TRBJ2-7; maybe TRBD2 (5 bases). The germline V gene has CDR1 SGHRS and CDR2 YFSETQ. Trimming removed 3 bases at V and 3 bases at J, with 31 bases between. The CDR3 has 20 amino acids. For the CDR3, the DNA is TGCGCCAGCAGCTCTGGCCCCGGACTTCGCCTCGGCGGGCTTAACTACGAGCAGTACTTC. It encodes CASSSGPGLRLGGLNYEQYF.

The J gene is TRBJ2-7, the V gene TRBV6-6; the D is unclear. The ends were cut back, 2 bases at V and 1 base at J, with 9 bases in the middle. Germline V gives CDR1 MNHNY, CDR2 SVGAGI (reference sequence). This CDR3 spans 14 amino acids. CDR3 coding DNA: TGTGCCAGCAGTTACGCCCTAAGATCCTACGAGCAGTACTTC. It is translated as CASSYALRSYEQYF.

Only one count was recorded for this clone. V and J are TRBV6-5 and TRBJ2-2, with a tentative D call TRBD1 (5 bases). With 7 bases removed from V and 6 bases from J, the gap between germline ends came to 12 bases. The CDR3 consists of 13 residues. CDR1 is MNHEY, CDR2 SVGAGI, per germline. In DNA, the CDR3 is TGTGCCAGCACCGACAGTTTTCCCGGGGAGCTGTTTTTT. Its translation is CASTDSFPGELFF.